The 5 T cell receptor beta chains below all came from one sample that was sequenced in a study of cytomegalovirus exposure and HLA in healthy donors. Amplification used 60 Vbeta primers and 13 Jbeta primers. Assay: immunoSEQ multiplex PCR; the TCRdb copy retains only in-frame clones and omits some. The sample lists hundreds of thousands of clones, 70% to 85% occurring once. Sequencing used PBMCs. The receptors shown here come from a girl aged 2 to 9 in good health and CMV-seronegative.

This chain uses TRBV5-5 with TRBJ2-7, with 7 bases identical to TRBD1. Germline lookup yields CDR1 SGHKS and CDR2 YYEKEE (reference sequence). The trim removed 3 bases at V and 1 base at J, leaving 10 bases unmatched. The CDR3 is 16 amino acids. The CDR3 DNA follows: TGTGCCAGCAGCTCTTCACGACAGGGTTATTCCTACGAGCAGTACTTC. Residues: CASSSSRQGYSYEQYF.

This clone was observed once. This chain connects TRBV25-1 to TRBJ2-7; D is ambiguous. Germline-derived CDR1 and CDR2 are MGHDK and SYGVNS. The CDR3 is 13 residues long. V was shortened by 4 bases and J by 2 bases, with 9 bases between the two germline ends. The CDR3 nucleotides read TGTGCCAGCAGTGGAACCGACACCTACGAGCAGTACTTC. This encodes CASSGTDTYEQYF.

The V and J genes are TRBV19 and TRBJ1-5; 8 bases are shared with TRBD1. The CDR3 is 15 amino acids. Germline loops: CDR1 LNHDA, CDR2 SQIVND (reference sequence). V was pared by 5 bases and J by 5 bases, with 8 bases of the junction left unmatched. The CDR3 coding sequence is TGTGCCAGTAGTGCAACTCAGGGGGCAGATCAGCCCCAGCATTTT. Its protein is CASSATQGADQPQHF.

The chain is built from TRBV29-1 and TRBJ1-1, with 9 bases matching TRBD1. The CDR3 contains 13 residues. V lost 6 bases, J lost 1 base, and 3 bases stayed unmatched. Germline V CDR1 and CDR2: SQVTM, ANQGSEA. The CDR3 sequence is CSVGQGWNTEAFF. CDR3 DNA: TGCAGCGTAGGACAGGGGTGGAACACTGAAGCTTTCTTT. The entire variable domain, with the rest obtained from reference TRBV29-1 and TRBJ1-1, is as follows: SAVISQKPSRDICQRGTSLTIQCQVDSQVTMMFWYRQQPGQSLTLIATANQGSEATYESGFVIDKFPISRPNLTFSTLTVSNMSPEDSSIYLCSVGQGWNTEAFFGQGTRLTVV.

The chain has TRBV4-1 and TRBJ1-2, with 7 bases identical to TRBD1. From germline, CDR1 is MGHRA and CDR2 YSYEKL. This CDR3 is 18 amino acids long. After removal of 0 bases from V and 5 bases from J, the junction contained 15 bases not matched to a gene. The CDR3 loop is CASSQELRGTEIGYGYTF. CDR3 nucleotide sequence: TGCGCCAGCAGCCAAGAACTTCGTGGGACAGAAATCGGGTATGGCTACACCTTC.